A selection of T cell receptor beta chains follows, all from one sample in a study of blood T cell repertoires in COVID-19. Measured with immunoSEQ multiplex PCR; TCRdb has only the in-frame clones, and not every one. The sample records tens of thousands of clones, about 70% being singletons. Specimen: peripheral blood. These receptors were obtained from a woman in her 70s with acute or convalescent COVID-19. CDR3s include the opening cysteine and the closing phenylalanine or tryptophan. D genes are given only for firm matches. Part of the rows lack a size; the others show once, few, many or a class for expanded clones.

clone size,D gene,J gene,V gene,CDR3 DNA,CDR3 protein
NA,TRBD1,TRBJ1-2,TRBV27,TGTGCCAGCAGAAAACAGGGGCCTAACTATGGCTACACCTTC,CASRKQGPNYGYTF
once,NA,TRBJ1-2,TRBV5-1,TGCGCCAGCAGTTCCATAGTAACCTATGGCTACACCTTC,CASSSIVTYGYTF
NA,NA,TRBJ2-7,TRBV28,TGTGCCAGCAGTTCCCCTGGGGGCTATTCCTACGAGCAGTACTTC,CASSSPGGYSYEQYF
NA,NA,TRBJ1-5,TRBV19,TGTGCCAGTACGAGACGAGACACCCGCAATCAGCCCCAGCATTTT,CASTRRDTRNQPQHF
NA,TRBD1,TRBJ2-7,TRBV7-3,TGTGCCAGCAGCTTAGAAGGGACAGGGCTCTACGAGCAGTACTTC,CASSLEGTGLYEQYF
NA,NA,TRBJ1-2,TRBV19,TGTGCCAGTAGTATAGTAATCGGCGGGGGGTATGGCTACACCTTC,CASSIVIGGGYGYTF
NA,NA,TRBJ1-2,TRBV6-5,TGTGCCAGCAGTAACTGGCCCACGGGTGGCTACACCTTC,CASSNWPTGGYTF
NA,NA,TRBJ1-5,TRBV7-2,TGTGCCAGCAGCTTAGATAGGAGTCAGCCCCAGCATTTT,CASSLDRSQPQHF
NA,TRBD2,TRBJ2-1,TRBV3-1/TRBV3-2,TGTGCCAGCAGCCAAGATTGGGGCGGGAGGGCTAACAATGAGCAGTTCTTC,CASSQDWGGRANNEQFF
few,TRBD2,TRBJ2-7,TRBV5-1,TGCGCCAGCACCGAGGGACTAGCGGGGGTGACCTACGAGCAGTACTTC,CASTEGLAGVTYEQYF
NA,NA,TRBJ2-2,TRBV7-8,TGTGCCAGCAGCCCCAGGGAAAGAACGGTCGGGGAGCTGTTTTTT,CASSPRERTVGELFF
NA,TRBD2,TRBJ2-7,TRBV27,TGTGCCAGCAGTCTCTCCCGAGGGACTAGTCCCTACGAGCAGTACTTC,CASSLSRGTSPYEQYF
NA,NA,TRBJ1-2,TRBV4-2,TGTGCCAGCAGCCAAGTACAGGGTGAGGGTGGCTACACCTTC,CASSQVQGEGGYTF
once,TRBD1,TRBJ1-6,TRBV27,TGTGCCAGCAGTCGCCCGAGGGGACAGGGGTCACCACCCCTCCACTTT,CASSRPRGQGSPPLHF
NA,NA,TRBJ2-7,TRBV6-1,TGTGCCAGCAGTGAGATGGAAAACAGCCTTTATCAGCAGTACTTC,CASSEMENSLYQQYF
NA,NA,TRBJ1-5,TRBV19,TGTGCCAGTAGTATTAGGGACTACAATCAGCCCCAGCATTTT,CASSIRDYNQPQHF